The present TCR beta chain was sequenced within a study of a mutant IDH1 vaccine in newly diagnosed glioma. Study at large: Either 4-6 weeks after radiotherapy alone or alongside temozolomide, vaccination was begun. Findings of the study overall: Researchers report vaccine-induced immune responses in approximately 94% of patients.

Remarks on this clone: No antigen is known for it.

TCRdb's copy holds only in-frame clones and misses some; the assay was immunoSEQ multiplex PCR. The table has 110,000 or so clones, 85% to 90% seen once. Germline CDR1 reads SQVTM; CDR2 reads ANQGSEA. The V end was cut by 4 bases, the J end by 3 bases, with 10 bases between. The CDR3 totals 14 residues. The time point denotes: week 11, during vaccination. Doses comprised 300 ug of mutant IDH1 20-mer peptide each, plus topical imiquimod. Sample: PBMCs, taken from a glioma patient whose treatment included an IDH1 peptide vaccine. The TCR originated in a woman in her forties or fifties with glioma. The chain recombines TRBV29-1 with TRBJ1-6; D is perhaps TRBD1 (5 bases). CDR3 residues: CSVAMDNYNSPLHF. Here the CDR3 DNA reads TGCAGCGTTGCGATGGACAACTATAATTCACCCCTCCACTTT.